These 20 T cell receptor beta chains share one sample of origin, sequenced in a study of T cell responses to AZD1222 COVID-19 vaccine. The protocol was immunoSEQ multiplex PCR, while the TCRdb copy is restricted to in-frame clones and leaves out a portion. The sample lists under 200,000 clones; 85% to 95% were seen once. This material consisted of peripheral blood, taken on day 0 of AZD1222 vaccination. The receptors come from an adult in good health.

The chain links TRBV28 to TRBJ1-5; 9 bases agree with TRBD1. This CDR3 is 15 amino acids long. The germline V gene has CDR1 MDHEN and CDR2 SYDVKM. V trimming: 5 bases; J trimming: 6 bases; junction bases outside the gene matches: 8. The CDR3 nucleotides are TGTGCCAGCAGTCTTGGGACAGGGTGGCGTCAGCCCCAGCATTTT. Its protein is CASSLGTGWRQPQHF.

The chain carries TRBV7-9 and TRBJ1-5; D is possibly TRBD1 (5 bases). The V gene lost 4 bases and the J gene lost 4 bases, with 17 bases spanning the gap. Germline V gene data show CDR1 as SEHNR and CDR2 as FQNEAQ (reference sequence). There are 16 residues in the CDR3. CDR3 protein: CASSSPGSGGNQPQHF. CDR3 bases: TGTGCCAGCAGCTCCCCCGGGTCCGGGGGGAATCAGCCCCAGCATTTT.

The chain links TRBV6-2 or TRBV6-3 to TRBJ1-4; perhaps TRBD1 as D (5 bases). CDR1 is MNHEY and CDR2 is SVGEGT in the germline V gene. V was pared by 2 bases and J by 1 base, with 8 bases between. The CDR3 has 15 amino acids. CDR3 residues: CASSYKGQTNEKLFF. For the CDR3, the DNA is TGTGCCAGCAGTTACAAGGGGCAAACTAATGAAAAACTGTTTTTT.

The genes are TRBV11-2 and TRBJ2-7, with unresolved D. The CDR3 is made up of 13 amino acids. The ends were cut back, 0 bases at V and 7 bases at J, with 10 bases in the middle. The germline V gene has CDR1 SGHAT and CDR2 FQNNGV. CDR3: CASSLDSTGEQYF. The DNA of the CDR3 is TGTGCCAGCAGCTTAGATTCGACGGGTGAGCAGTACTTC.

V usage is TRBV3-1 (or the pseudogene TRBV3-2) and J usage is TRBJ2-1; D may correspond to TRBD1 or TRBD2 (6 bases each). The CDR3 extends over 15 amino acids. Looked up from germline, CDR1 is LGHDT and CDR2 is YNNKEL (reference sequence). Trimming shortened V by 9 bases and J by 5 bases, and 20 bases separated the two germline ends. CDR3 DNA: TGTGCCAGTAACCAAAGGGGGGTACTTAACAATGAGCAGTTCTTC. It is translated as CASNQRGVLNNEQFF.

This clone has a single count. The gene calls are TRBV29-1 and TRBJ2-1; D is ambiguous. The CDR3 is 13 residues long. The germline V gene encodes CDR1 SQVTM and CDR2 ANQGSEA. V dropped 4 bases and J dropped 2 bases, with 9 bases sitting between them. The CDR3 nucleotides read TGCAGCGTTGGGTCTCTTGCCTACAATGAGCAGTTCTTC. It codes for CSVGSLAYNEQFF.

Note on this clone: Within the sample, other DNA sequences also encode this same CDR3. The rearrangement uses TRBV15 and TRBJ1-1; D is uncertain. Trimming removed 0 bases from V and 1 base from J, with 9 bases in between. The CDR3 consists of 15 residues. Germline CDR1 is LNHNV and CDR2 is YYDKDF (reference sequence). The DNA for the CDR3 is TGTGCCACCAGCAGAGAGAAGGGCCAGAACACTGAAGCTTTCTTT. Translated, it gives CATSREKGQNTEAFF. The complete variable domain, with remaining parts taken from reference TRBV15 and TRBJ1-1, reads DAMVIQNPRYQVTQFGKPVTLSCSQTLNHNVMYWYQQKSSQAPKLLFHYYDKDFNNEADTPDNFQSRRPNTSFCFLDIRSPGLGDTAMYLCATSREKGQNTEAFFGQGTRLTVV.

The V gene is TRBV29-1, the J gene TRBJ1-2; D unresolved. In germline, CDR1 is SQVTM, CDR2 ANQGSEA. The CDR3 contains 12 residues. V gave up 4 bases and J gave up 2 bases, with 8 bases separating them. CDR3: CSVVGENYGYTF. The CDR3 bases are TGCAGCGTTGTAGGCGAGAACTATGGCTACACCTTC. Full variable domain (outside the CDR3, taken from reference TRBV29-1 and TRBJ1-2): SAVISQKPSRDICQRGTSLTIQCQVDSQVTMMFWYRQQPGQSLTLIATANQGSEATYESGFVIDKFPISRPNLTFSTLTVSNMSPEDSSIYLCSVVGENYGYTFGSGTRLTVV.

The chain uses TRBV6-5 and TRBJ1-1; the D is unclear. The CDR3 is made up of 14 amino acids. Germline loops: CDR1 MNHEY, CDR2 SVGAGI. The V and J ends lost 7 bases and 5 bases respectively, with 17 bases between them. The CDR3 region has the DNA TGTGCCAGCACCCGGGCTCCCCGAACGACTGAAGCTTTCTTT. This sequence encodes CASTRAPRTTEAFF.

Comment on this clone: Other DNA sequences in the same sample also yield this CDR3. This chain joins TRBV3-1 (or the pseudogene TRBV3-2) and TRBJ2-2; no reliable D call. CDR3 length: 12 amino acids. CDR1 and CDR2 from the germline V gene are LGHDT and YNNKEL (reference sequence). Trimming pared 4 bases from V and 8 bases from J, leaving 8 bases between. The CDR3 DNA is TGTGCCAGCAGCCGACCCGCTGGGGAGCTGTTTTTT. Translation: CASSRPAGELFF.

J is TRBJ2-7 and V is TRBV12-3 or TRBV12-4; the D is unclear. The length of the CDR3 is 11 residues. The ends were cut back, 8 bases at V and 5 bases at J, with 10 bases in the middle. The CDR3 DNA follows: TGTGCCAGCTGCTACCGCCACGAGCAGTACTTC. Its translation is CASCYRHEQYF.

This chain uses TRBV12-3 or TRBV12-4 with TRBJ1-2; D is perhaps TRBD1 (5 bases). The V end lost 2 bases, the J end lost 8 bases, and 12 bases lay between the germline ends. This CDR3 is 13 amino acids long. The CDR3 DNA is TGTGCCAGCAGTTTACGACAGTCGTCGGGCTACACCTTC. It translates to CASSLRQSSGYTF.

The rearrangement links TRBV7-2 to TRBJ1-4; the match to TRBD1 covers 7 bases. J was trimmed by 3 bases and V by 1 base; bases with no gene match: 5. There are 16 residues in the CDR3. Germline CDR1 reads SGHTA; CDR2 reads FQGNSA. CDR3 sequence: CASSLVGTAANEKLFF. CDR3 bases: TGTGCCAGCAGCTTAGTAGGGACAGCCGCTAATGAAAAACTGTTTTTT.

The chain has TRBV10-3 and TRBJ2-1; 10 nucleotides line up with TRBD2. The CDR3 runs to 15 residues. Germline V gene lookup returns CDR1 ENHRY and CDR2 SYGVKD. V gave up 0 bases and J gave up 9 bases; unmatched junction bases: 5. The CDR3 DNA reads TGTGCCATCAGTGAGTCCCCGGGACTAGCGTCTGAGCAGTTCTTC. Encoded protein: CAISESPGLASEQFF.

V gene TRBV30 combines with J gene TRBJ1-4, with 9 bases fitting TRBD1. V lost 1 base, J lost 8 bases, and 14 bases stayed unmatched. Germline CDR1 GTSNPN, CDR2 SVGIG (reference sequence). The CDR3 sequence is 17 residues long. The CDR3 DNA sequence: TGTGCCTGGAGTGGCCCACATCCGGGACAGGGCTACGAAAAACTGTTTTTT. Protein product: CAWSGPHPGQGYEKLFF.

The chain has TRBV18 and TRBJ1-4, with D possibly matching TRBD1 (6 bases). The germline V and J ends were trimmed by 6 bases and 4 bases, with 12 bases remaining between them. The CDR3 loop spans 14 amino acids. CDR1 and CDR2 (germline): KGHSH, LQKENI. CDR3 nucleotides: TGTGCCAGCTCGGGGGGGCCGAATAATGAAAAACTGTTTTTT. Translation gives CASSGGPNNEKLFF.

The V gene is TRBV4-3, the J gene TRBJ1-6; perhaps TRBD1 as D (6 bases). This CDR3 contains 18 residues. CDR1 LGHNA and CDR2 YSLEER come from the germline V gene. The V and J ends lost 0 bases and 0 bases respectively, with 12 bases between them. CDR3: CASSQEGQPSSYNSPLHF. CDR3 in DNA: TGCGCCAGCAGCCAAGAAGGACAGCCGAGCTCCTATAATTCACCCCTCCACTTT.

This clone occurred once. J is TRBJ2-1 and V is TRBV3-1 (or the pseudogene TRBV3-2), with unresolved D. The V end lost 1 base, the J end lost 10 bases, and 5 bases lay between the germline ends. Germline lookup yields CDR1 LGHDT and CDR2 YNNKEL (reference sequence). The CDR3 has 11 residues. CDR3 in amino acids: CASSQAGEQFF. CDR3 bases: TGTGCCAGCAGCCAAGCCGGGGAGCAGTTCTTC.

This clone appeared once. The chain combines TRBV4-2 with TRBJ1-6, with D tentatively TRBD1 (6 bases). V was trimmed by 1 base and J by 9 bases, leaving 19 bases between them. This CDR3 spans 17 amino acids. CDR1 and CDR2 (germline): LGHNA, YNFKEQ. The CDR3 DNA follows: TGTGCCAGCAGCCAAGCGGGGCCCCGGACAGATAGTTCACCCCTCCACTTT. Its protein product is CASSQAGPRTDSSPLHF.

The chain has TRBV6-4 and TRBJ1-6; possible D gene TRBD1, 6 bases. Germline CDR1 is MRHNA and CDR2 is SNTAGT. This CDR3 region has 14 residues. Deletions cut 5 bases from V and 7 bases from J, with 12 bases between. The DNA of the CDR3 is TGTGCCAGCAGTCCCGAGGGGGGGAATTCACCCCTCCACTTT. This codes for CASSPEGGNSPLHF.